A selection of T cell receptor beta chains follows, all from one sample in a study of T cell responses to AZD1222 COVID-19 vaccine. The assay was immunoSEQ multiplex PCR, and TCRdb's table has in-frame clones only and misses some. The sample contains around 90,000 clones, more than 70% of which appear only once. Sample: peripheral blood, taken on day 0 of AZD1222 vaccination. The receptor set was obtained from an adult in good health. CDR3s include the opening cysteine and the closing phenylalanine or tryptophan. Fields, in order: CDR3 length, D gene, V gene, clone size, J gene, CDR3 protein, CDR3 DNA. D genes are given only for firm matches. Expanded clones are given a class, and other clones once, few, many or no size at all.

CDR3 length: 11; D gene: TRBD1; V gene: TRBV19; clone size: -; J gene: TRBJ1-2; CDR3 protein: CAARQGDGYTF; CDR3 DNA: TGTGCCGCAAGACAGGGGGATGGCTACACCTTC
CDR3 length: 13; D gene: -; V gene: TRBV3-1/TRBV3-2; clone size: -; J gene: TRBJ2-7; CDR3 protein: CASSQPLGYEQYF; CDR3 DNA: TGTGCCAGCAGCCAACCGTTGGGGTACGAGCAGTACTTC
CDR3 length: 13; D gene: -; V gene: TRBV25-1; clone size: -; J gene: TRBJ1-1; CDR3 protein: CASSLRQFEGAFF; CDR3 DNA: TGTGCCAGCAGTTTACGACAGTTCGAGGGGGCTTTCTTT
CDR3 length: 18; D gene: TRBD1; V gene: TRBV6-2/TRBV6-3; clone size: -; J gene: TRBJ1-3; CDR3 protein: CASSYSNGQGTSGNTIYF; CDR3 DNA: TGTGCCAGCAGTTACTCGAATGGACAGGGGACTTCTGGAAACACCATATATTTT
CDR3 length: 15; D gene: TRBD2; V gene: TRBV18; clone size: -; J gene: TRBJ2-4; CDR3 protein: CASSPVSGGENIQYF; CDR3 DNA: TGTGCCAGCTCACCAGTTAGCGGGGGGGAAAACATTCAGTACTTC
CDR3 length: 17; D gene: -; V gene: TRBV19; clone size: -; J gene: TRBJ2-2; CDR3 protein: CASSNTPPKGISGELFF; CDR3 DNA: TGTGCCAGTAGTAACACCCCCCCGAAGGGGATATCCGGGGAGCTGTTTTTT
CDR3 length: 16; D gene: -; V gene: TRBV28; clone size: -; J gene: TRBJ2-2; CDR3 protein: CASSLGSSANTGELFF; CDR3 DNA: TGTGCCAGCAGTTTAGGTAGCAGCGCGAACACCGGGGAGCTGTTTTTT
CDR3 length: 16; D gene: -; V gene: TRBV5-4; clone size: once; J gene: TRBJ2-1; CDR3 protein: CASSAKEGGAVGEQFF; CDR3 DNA: TGTGCCAGCAGCGCAAAAGAGGGGGGGGCCGTCGGTGAGCAGTTCTTC
CDR3 length: 16; D gene: -; V gene: TRBV5-1; clone size: -; J gene: TRBJ2-1; CDR3 protein: CASSLAAGSLYNEQFF; CDR3 DNA: TGCGCCAGCAGCTTGGCGGCAGGGAGCCTGTACAATGAGCAGTTCTTC
CDR3 length: 14; D gene: -; V gene: TRBV19; clone size: -; J gene: TRBJ1-1; CDR3 protein: CASSIRGPTIEAFF; CDR3 DNA: TGTGCCAGTAGTATCCGGGGGCCAACTATTGAAGCTTTCTTT
CDR3 length: 14; D gene: -; V gene: TRBV29-1; clone size: -; J gene: TRBJ2-5; CDR3 protein: CSVEGQVEQETQYF; CDR3 DNA: TGCAGCGTTGAAGGGCAGGTAGAACAAGAGACCCAGTACTTC
CDR3 length: 14; D gene: -; V gene: TRBV3-1/TRBV3-2; clone size: -; J gene: TRBJ1-4; CDR3 protein: CASSQDGASEKLFF; CDR3 DNA: TGTGCCAGCAGCCAAGATGGGGCGTCGGAAAAACTGTTTTTT
CDR3 length: 16; D gene: -; V gene: TRBV19; clone size: -; J gene: TRBJ1-2; CDR3 protein: CASSIDRAPSGFGYTF; CDR3 DNA: TGTGCCAGTAGTATAGACCGGGCACCCTCGGGTTTTGGCTACACCTTC
CDR3 length: 12; D gene: -; V gene: TRBV23-1; clone size: -; J gene: TRBJ2-4; CDR3 protein: CASSRKGPSQYF; CDR3 DNA: TGCGCCAGCAGTCGGAAGGGCCCTTCCCAGTACTTC
CDR3 length: 13; D gene: TRBD2; V gene: TRBV2; clone size: few; J gene: TRBJ2-7; CDR3 protein: CASKVAGDHEQYF; CDR3 DNA: TGTGCCAGCAAAGTAGCGGGGGACCACGAGCAGTACTTC
CDR3 length: 17; D gene: TRBD2; V gene: TRBV4-2; clone size: -; J gene: TRBJ2-1; CDR3 protein: CASSQDHSGGYFNEQFF; CDR3 DNA: TGTGCCAGCAGCCAAGATCACAGCGGGGGGTACTTCAATGAGCAGTTCTTC
CDR3 length: 16; D gene: -; V gene: TRBV5-1; clone size: few; J gene: TRBJ1-2; CDR3 protein: CASSITPRTEDYGYTF; CDR3 DNA: TGCGCCAGCAGCATCACCCCCAGGACAGAGGATTATGGCTACACCTTC
CDR3 length: 15; D gene: TRBD1; V gene: TRBV2; clone size: -; J gene: TRBJ1-2; CDR3 protein: CASSVGQGFGNGYTF; CDR3 DNA: TGTGCCAGCAGTGTTGGACAGGGCTTCGGAAATGGCTACACCTTC
CDR3 length: 16; D gene: -; V gene: TRBV5-1; clone size: -; J gene: TRBJ2-5; CDR3 protein: CASSLDRAGPQETQYF; CDR3 DNA: TGCGCCAGCAGCTTGGATCGTGCGGGACCCCAAGAGACCCAGTACTTC
CDR3 length: 14; D gene: TRBD1; V gene: TRBV5-1; clone size: few; J gene: TRBJ1-2; CDR3 protein: CASSFSTGDYGYTF; CDR3 DNA: TGCGCCAGCAGTTTCTCCACAGGGGACTATGGCTACACCTTC
CDR3 length: 14; D gene: -; V gene: TRBV30; clone size: -; J gene: TRBJ2-1; CDR3 protein: CARGGPSSYNEQFF; CDR3 DNA: TGTGCTCGGGGCGGGCCGAGCTCCTACAATGAGCAGTTCTTC
CDR3 length: 14; D gene: TRBD1; V gene: TRBV18; clone size: -; J gene: TRBJ1-2; CDR3 protein: CASSPRQGNYGYTF; CDR3 DNA: TGTGCCAGCTCACCACGACAGGGGAACTATGGCTACACCTTC
CDR3 length: 15; D gene: -; V gene: TRBV3-1/TRBV3-2; clone size: -; J gene: TRBJ2-5; CDR3 protein: CASSPRWAGGETQYF; CDR3 DNA: TGTGCCAGCAGCCCAAGATGGGCTGGAGGCGAGACCCAGTACTTC
CDR3 length: 14; D gene: TRBD1; V gene: TRBV6-5; clone size: -; J gene: TRBJ2-7; CDR3 protein: CASSLGQELYEQYF; CDR3 DNA: TGTGCCAGCAGTCTCGGACAGGAGCTCTACGAGCAGTACTTC
CDR3 length: 16; D gene: TRBD1; V gene: TRBV30; clone size: -; J gene: TRBJ1-5; CDR3 protein: CAWSATGTGAGQPQHF; CDR3 DNA: TGTGCCTGGAGTGCAACCGGGACAGGGGCAGGTCAGCCCCAGCATTTT
CDR3 length: 14; D gene: -; V gene: TRBV7-2; clone size: -; J gene: TRBJ1-1; CDR3 protein: CASSPQQLNTEAFF; CDR3 DNA: TGTGCCAGCAGCCCACAGCAGCTGAACACTGAAGCTTTCTTT
CDR3 length: 14; D gene: -; V gene: TRBV5-1; clone size: -; J gene: TRBJ1-2; CDR3 protein: CASSLDRLWSGYTF; CDR3 DNA: TGCGCCAGCAGCTTGGACCGCTTGTGGAGTGGCTACACCTTC
CDR3 length: 13; D gene: -; V gene: TRBV3-1/TRBV3-2; clone size: -; J gene: TRBJ2-5; CDR3 protein: CASTVLGLETQYF; CDR3 DNA: TGTGCCAGCACCGTACTAGGGCTGGAGACCCAGTACTTC
CDR3 length: 13; D gene: TRBD1; V gene: TRBV9; clone size: -; J gene: TRBJ1-6; CDR3 protein: CASSGQGSSPLHF; CDR3 DNA: TGTGCCAGCAGCGGACAGGGGAGTTCACCCCTCCACTTT
CDR3 length: 15; D gene: -; V gene: TRBV4-1; clone size: once; J gene: TRBJ2-5; CDR3 protein: CASSQESPGRETQYF; CDR3 DNA: TGCGCCAGCAGCCAAGAAAGCCCAGGGAGAGAGACCCAGTACTTC
CDR3 length: 14; D gene: -; V gene: TRBV3-1/TRBV3-2; clone size: -; J gene: TRBJ2-5; CDR3 protein: CASSQEPGQETQYF; CDR3 DNA: TGTGCCAGCAGCCAAGAGCCCGGCCAAGAGACCCAGTACTTC
CDR3 length: 16; D gene: -; V gene: TRBV3-1/TRBV3-2; clone size: -; J gene: TRBJ1-4; CDR3 protein: CASSLVFSQGNEKLFF; CDR3 DNA: TGTGCCAGCAGCTTAGTGTTCAGCCAGGGAAATGAAAAACTGTTTTTT
CDR3 length: 14; D gene: -; V gene: TRBV9; clone size: -; J gene: TRBJ1-5; CDR3 protein: CASSSDSFNQPQHF; CDR3 DNA: TGTGCCAGCAGCTCGGACAGTTTCAATCAGCCCCAGCATTTT
CDR3 length: 12; D gene: -; V gene: TRBV11-1; clone size: once; J gene: TRBJ2-3; CDR3 protein: CASSPHTDTQYF; CDR3 DNA: TGTGCCAGCAGCCCTCACACAGATACGCAGTATTTT
CDR3 length: 14; D gene: -; V gene: TRBV7-3; clone size: once; J gene: TRBJ2-3; CDR3 protein: CASSLGAVTDTQYF; CDR3 DNA: TGTGCCAGCAGCCTAGGGGCTGTCACAGATACGCAGTATTTT
CDR3 length: 13; D gene: -; V gene: TRBV19; clone size: -; J gene: TRBJ1-2; CDR3 protein: CASSHNRMDGYTF; CDR3 DNA: TGTGCCAGTAGTCACAACAGGATGGATGGCTACACCTTC
CDR3 length: 14; D gene: -; V gene: TRBV2; clone size: -; J gene: TRBJ1-3; CDR3 protein: CASSAGYSGNTIYF; CDR3 DNA: TGTGCCAGCAGTGCGGGTTACTCTGGAAACACCATATATTTT
CDR3 length: 17; D gene: TRBD1; V gene: TRBV7-9; clone size: -; J gene: TRBJ1-3; CDR3 protein: CASSFTLGQGTGNTIYF; CDR3 DNA: TGTGCCAGCAGCTTTACTCTGGGACAGGGGACTGGAAACACCATATATTTT
CDR3 length: 15; D gene: -; V gene: TRBV5-1; clone size: -; J gene: TRBJ1-1; CDR3 protein: CASSGGGHPNTEAFF; CDR3 DNA: TGCGCCAGCAGCGGTGGGGGCCATCCGAACACTGAAGCTTTCTTT
CDR3 length: 15; D gene: TRBD1; V gene: TRBV3-1/TRBV3-2; clone size: -; J gene: TRBJ2-7; CDR3 protein: CASSPRDRSSYEQYF; CDR3 DNA: TGTGCCAGCAGCCCTAGGGACAGGAGCTCCTACGAGCAGTACTTC
CDR3 length: 18; D gene: TRBD1; V gene: TRBV27; clone size: once; J gene: TRBJ2-6; CDR3 protein: CASSFLAPQGTGANVLTF; CDR3 DNA: TGTGCCAGCAGTTTTCTTGCCCCACAGGGGACTGGGGCCAACGTCCTGACTTTC
CDR3 length: 15; D gene: -; V gene: TRBV7-3; clone size: -; J gene: TRBJ2-1; CDR3 protein: CASSSDPLQGREQFF; CDR3 DNA: TGTGCCAGCAGCTCCGACCCTCTACAGGGAAGAGAGCAGTTCTTC
CDR3 length: 16; D gene: TRBD1; V gene: TRBV5-1; clone size: -; J gene: TRBJ2-1; CDR3 protein: CASSLDGQGEGNEQFF; CDR3 DNA: TGCGCCAGCAGCTTGGACGGACAGGGAGAGGGCAATGAGCAGTTCTTC
CDR3 length: 16; D gene: TRBD2; V gene: TRBV27; clone size: -; J gene: TRBJ2-1; CDR3 protein: CASSFFRQRGYNEQFF; CDR3 DNA: TGTGCCAGCAGTTTTTTTCGTCAGCGGGGCTACAATGAGCAGTTCTTC
CDR3 length: 13; D gene: -; V gene: TRBV30; clone size: -; J gene: TRBJ1-1; CDR3 protein: CAWSVGRVAEAFF; CDR3 DNA: TGTGCCTGGAGTGTAGGGAGGGTGGCTGAAGCTTTCTTT